What follows are 3 T cell receptor beta chains derived from one specimen sequenced in a study of identical twins. TCRdb re-analysed the 5' RACE reads in MiXCR, keeping a single row per CDR3 protein. In the table there are hundreds of thousands of distinct CDR3 sequences, approximately 24% of which are singletons. Another study also made use of these data, one on T cells expressing NK-cell markers.

Input material: CD4+ T cells sorted from blood. Every receptor here comes from a young woman in good health.

A few counts support this clonotype. This sequence joins TRBV18 and TRBJ2-3, with D uncertain. CDR1 is KGHSH and CDR2 is LQKENI in the germline V gene. This CDR3 contains 14 residues. The V and J ends lost 3 bases and 4 bases respectively, with 11 bases between them. The chain's CDR3 is CASSPSGRPDTQYF. The CDR3 DNA reads as TGTGCCAGCTCACCTTCGGGCAGGCCAGATACGCAGTATTTT.

This sequence joins TRBV9 and TRBJ2-2; D not resolved. V was clipped by 3 bases and J by 2 bases, with 5 bases between them. CDR3 length: 13 residues. The germline CDR1 and CDR2 sequences are SGDLS and YYNGEE. The CDR3 sequence: CASSADNTGELFF. CDR3 sequence (DNA): TGTGCCAGCAGCGCGGACAACACCGGGGAGCTGTTTTTT.

This clonotype has just a few counts. The CDR3, as DNA: TGTGCCAGCTTCAGGGGCAATGAGCAGTTCTTC. It encodes CASFRGNEQFF. The V and J genes are TRBV12-3 or TRBV12-4 and TRBJ2-1; maybe TRBD1 (6 bases). V lost 8 bases to trimming and J lost 6 bases, with 8 bases between them. The CDR3 runs 11 residues.